This paragraph covers one T cell receptor (beta chain) sequence. The source of the sample is a study of blood T cell repertoires in COVID-19. Study-wide context: Sites across the United States, Italy and Spain contributed samples from acute and convalescent COVID-19. T cells, B-cell-depleted T cells, or PBMCs supplied cDNA or gDNA.

The CDR3 runs 12 residues. Trimming took 4 bases from V and 9 from J, leaving 10 bases between them. CDR1 is SGDLS, CDR2 YYNGEE, per germline. Assay: immunoSEQ multiplex PCR; the TCRdb copy retains only in-frame clones and omits some. The sample includes fewer than 70,000 clones, roughly 80% of them seen just once. The clonotype was recovered from a woman of 80 years or more with acute or convalescent COVID-19. The chain employs TRBV9 and TRBJ2-2; D possibly corresponds to TRBD1 (5 bases). Sequencing was performed on peripheral blood. In nucleotides, the CDR3 is TGTGCCAGCAGCCCCCTGGACAGGGAGCTGTTTTTT. This sequence encodes CASSPLDRELFF.